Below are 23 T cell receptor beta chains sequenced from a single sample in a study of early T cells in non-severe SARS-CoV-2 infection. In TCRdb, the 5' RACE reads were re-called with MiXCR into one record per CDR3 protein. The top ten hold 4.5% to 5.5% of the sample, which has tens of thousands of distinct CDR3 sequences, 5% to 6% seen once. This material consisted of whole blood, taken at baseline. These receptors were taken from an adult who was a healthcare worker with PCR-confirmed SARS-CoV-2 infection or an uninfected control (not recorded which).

For the CDR3, the DNA is TGTGCCAGTACCGAGGGACTCCGATCCTACAATGAGCAGTTCTTC. The encoded protein is CASTEGLRSYNEQFF. This chain joins TRBV19 and TRBJ2-1; a weak D match, TRBD2 (6 bases). Germline V gene sequence: CDR1 LNHDA, CDR2 SQIVND (reference sequence). The CDR3 totals 15 residues. V gave up 7 bases and J gave up 1 base, with 14 bases separating them.

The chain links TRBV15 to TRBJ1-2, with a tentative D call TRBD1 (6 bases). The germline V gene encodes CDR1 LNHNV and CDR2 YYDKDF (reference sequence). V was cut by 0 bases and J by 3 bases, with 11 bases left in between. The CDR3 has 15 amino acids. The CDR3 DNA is TGTGCCACCAGCAGAGATAGGGGGTCCCACTATGGCTACACCTTC. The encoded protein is CATSRDRGSHYGYTF.

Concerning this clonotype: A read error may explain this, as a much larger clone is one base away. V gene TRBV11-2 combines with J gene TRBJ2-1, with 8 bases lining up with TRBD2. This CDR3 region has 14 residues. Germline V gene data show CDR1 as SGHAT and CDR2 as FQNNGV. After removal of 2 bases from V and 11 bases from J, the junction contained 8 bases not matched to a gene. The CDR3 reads CASSLSSGYAKQFF. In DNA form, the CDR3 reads TGTGCCAGCAGCTTATCTAGCGGGTATGCTAAGCAGTTCTTC.

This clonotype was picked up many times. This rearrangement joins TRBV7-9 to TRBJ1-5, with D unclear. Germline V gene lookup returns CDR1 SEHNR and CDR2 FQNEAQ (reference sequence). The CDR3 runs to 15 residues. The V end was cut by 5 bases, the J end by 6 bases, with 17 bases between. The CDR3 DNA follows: TGTGCCAGCAGCCCGGCCGAACCGGTGCGTCAGCCCCAGCATTTT. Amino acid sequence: CASSPAEPVRQPQHF.

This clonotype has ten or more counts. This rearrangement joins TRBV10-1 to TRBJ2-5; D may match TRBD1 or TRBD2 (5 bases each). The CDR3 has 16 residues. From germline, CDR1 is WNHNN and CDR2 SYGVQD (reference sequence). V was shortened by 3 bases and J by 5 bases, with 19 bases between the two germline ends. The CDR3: CASSDRRLGVGETQYF. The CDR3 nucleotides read TGCGCCAGCAGTGACCGCCGTCTGGGGGTCGGGGAGACCCAGTACTTC.

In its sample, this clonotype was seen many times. The CDR3 here is CASSRDGDGYTF. In nucleotides, the CDR3 is TGTGCCAGCAGTAGGGACGGAGACGGCTACACCTTC. The V call is TRBV6-5, the J call TRBJ1-2, with a possible D match to TRBD1 (5 bases). The CDR3 is 12 amino acids. From germline, CDR1 is MNHEY and CDR2 SVGAGI. V lost 5 bases and J 8 bases, leaving 12 bases between the germline ends.

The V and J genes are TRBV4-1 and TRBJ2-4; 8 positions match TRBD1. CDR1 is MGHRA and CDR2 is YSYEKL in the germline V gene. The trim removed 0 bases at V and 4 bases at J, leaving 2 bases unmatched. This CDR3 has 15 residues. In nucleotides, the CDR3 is TGCGCCAGCAGCCAAGATGGGGACAGGAAAAACATTCAGTACTTC. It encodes CASSQDGDRKNIQYF.

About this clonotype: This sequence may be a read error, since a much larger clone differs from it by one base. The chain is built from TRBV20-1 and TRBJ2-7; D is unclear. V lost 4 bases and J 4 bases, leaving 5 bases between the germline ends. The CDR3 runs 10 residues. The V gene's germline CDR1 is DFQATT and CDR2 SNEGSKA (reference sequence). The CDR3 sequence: CSANSYEQYF. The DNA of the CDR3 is TGCAGTGCTAACTCATACGAGCAGTACTTC.

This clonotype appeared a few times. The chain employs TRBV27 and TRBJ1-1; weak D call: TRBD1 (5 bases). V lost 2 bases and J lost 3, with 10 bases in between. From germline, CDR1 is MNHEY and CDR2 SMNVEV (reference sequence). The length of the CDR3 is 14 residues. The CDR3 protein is CASSLPGRHTEAFF. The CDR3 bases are TGTGCCAGCAGTTTACCGGGACGGCACACTGAAGCTTTCTTT.

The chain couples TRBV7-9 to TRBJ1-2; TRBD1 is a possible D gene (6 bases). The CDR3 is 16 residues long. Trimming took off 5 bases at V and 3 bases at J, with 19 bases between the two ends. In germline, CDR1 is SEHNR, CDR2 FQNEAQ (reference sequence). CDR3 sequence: CASSPPGAEVDYGYTF. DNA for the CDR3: TGTGCCAGCAGCCCACCAGGGGCGGAGGTGGACTATGGCTACACCTTC.

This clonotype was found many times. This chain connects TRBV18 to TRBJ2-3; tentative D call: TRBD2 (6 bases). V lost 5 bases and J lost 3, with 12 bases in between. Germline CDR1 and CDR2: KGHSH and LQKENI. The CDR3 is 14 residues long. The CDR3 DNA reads TGTGCCAGCTCAACAGTGCGGGAAACAGATACGCAGTATTTT. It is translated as CASSTVRETDTQYF.

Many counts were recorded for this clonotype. This CDR3 reads CATSTPGANTGELFF. The DNA of the CDR3 is TGTGCCACCAGTACCCCGGGAGCGAACACCGGGGAGCTGTTTTTT. The chain carries TRBV24-1 and TRBJ2-2; D may be TRBD2 (6 bases). The length of the CDR3 is 15 residues. Trimming stripped 6 bases from V and 0 bases from J, with 10 bases between. CDR1 KGHDR and CDR2 SFDVKD come from the germline V gene.

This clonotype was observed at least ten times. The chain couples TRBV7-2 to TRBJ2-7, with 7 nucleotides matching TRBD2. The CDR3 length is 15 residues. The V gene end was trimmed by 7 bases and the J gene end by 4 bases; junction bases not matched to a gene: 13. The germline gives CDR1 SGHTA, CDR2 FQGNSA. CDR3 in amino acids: CASNPSGKTGYEQYF. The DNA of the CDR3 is TGTGCCAGCAACCCCAGCGGGAAGACCGGATACGAGCAGTACTTC.

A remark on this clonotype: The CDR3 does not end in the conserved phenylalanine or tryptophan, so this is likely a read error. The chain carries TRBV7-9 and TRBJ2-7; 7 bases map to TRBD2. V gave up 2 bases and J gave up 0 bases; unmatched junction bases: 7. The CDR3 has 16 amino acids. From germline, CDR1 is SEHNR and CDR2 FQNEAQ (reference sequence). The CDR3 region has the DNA TGTGCCAGCAGCTTATCTAGCGGCCACCCCTCCTACGAGCAGTACTCC. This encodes CASSLSSGHPSYEQYS.

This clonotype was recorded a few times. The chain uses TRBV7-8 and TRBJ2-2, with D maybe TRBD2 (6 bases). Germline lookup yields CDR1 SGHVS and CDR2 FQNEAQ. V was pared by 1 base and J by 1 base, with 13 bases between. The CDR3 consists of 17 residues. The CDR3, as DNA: TGTGCCAGCAGCTTAGAGTCGGGACTTGTGAACACCGGGGAGCTGTTTTTT. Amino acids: CASSLESGLVNTGELFF. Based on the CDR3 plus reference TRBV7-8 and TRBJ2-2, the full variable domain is GAGVSQSPRYKVAKRGQDVALRCDPISGHVSLFWYQQALGQGPEFLTYFQNEAQLDKSGLPSDRFFAERPEGSVSTLKIQRTQQEDSAVYLCASSLESGLVNTGELFFGEGSRLTVL.

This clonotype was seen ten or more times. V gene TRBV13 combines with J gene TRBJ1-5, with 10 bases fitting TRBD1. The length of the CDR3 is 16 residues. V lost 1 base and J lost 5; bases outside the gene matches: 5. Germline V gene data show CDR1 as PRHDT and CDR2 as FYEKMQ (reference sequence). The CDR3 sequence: CASSLASGTGDQPQHF. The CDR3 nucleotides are TGTGCCAGCAGCTTAGCTTCCGGGACAGGGGATCAGCCCCAGCATTTT. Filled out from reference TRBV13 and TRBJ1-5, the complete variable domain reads AAGVIQSPRHLIKEKRETATLKCYPIPRHDTVYWYQQGPGQDPQFLISFYEKMQSDKGSIPDRFSAQQFSDYHSELNMSSLELGDSALYFCASSLASGTGDQPQHFGDGTRLSIL.

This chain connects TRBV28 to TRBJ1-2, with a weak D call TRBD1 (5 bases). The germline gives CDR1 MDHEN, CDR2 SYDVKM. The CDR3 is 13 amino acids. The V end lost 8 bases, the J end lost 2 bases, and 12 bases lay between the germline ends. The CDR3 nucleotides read TGTGCCAGCCGAGGGACTTGGAACTATGGCTACACCTTC. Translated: CASRGTWNYGYTF.

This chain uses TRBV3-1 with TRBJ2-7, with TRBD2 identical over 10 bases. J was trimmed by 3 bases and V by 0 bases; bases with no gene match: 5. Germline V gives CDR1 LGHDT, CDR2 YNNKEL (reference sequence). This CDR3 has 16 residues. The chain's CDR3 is CASSQEVIAGGYEQYF. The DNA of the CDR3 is TGTGCCAGCAGCCAAGAAGTAATAGCGGGAGGCTACGAGCAGTACTTC.

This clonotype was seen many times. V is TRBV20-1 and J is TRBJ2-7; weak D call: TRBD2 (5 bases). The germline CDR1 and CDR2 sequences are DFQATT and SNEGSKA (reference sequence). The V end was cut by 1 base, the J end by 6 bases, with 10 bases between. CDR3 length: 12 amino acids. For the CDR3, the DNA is TGCAGTGCTAGAGTCGGGAACGGCGAGCAGTACTTC. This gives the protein CSARVGNGEQYF.

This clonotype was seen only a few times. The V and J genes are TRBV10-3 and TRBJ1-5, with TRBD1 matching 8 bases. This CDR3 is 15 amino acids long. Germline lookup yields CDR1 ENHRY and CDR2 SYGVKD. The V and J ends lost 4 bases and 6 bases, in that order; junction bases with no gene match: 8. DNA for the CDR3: TGTGCCATCAGTGGGGCACAGGGGGGAGGTCAGCCCCAGCATTTT. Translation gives CAISGAQGGGQPQHF.

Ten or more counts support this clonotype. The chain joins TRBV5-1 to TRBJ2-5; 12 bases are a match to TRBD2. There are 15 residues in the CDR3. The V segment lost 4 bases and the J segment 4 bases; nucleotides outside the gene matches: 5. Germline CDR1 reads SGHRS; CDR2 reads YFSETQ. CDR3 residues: CASSPEGLAGETQYF. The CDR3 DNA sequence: TGCGCCAGCAGCCCGGAGGGACTAGCGGGAGAGACCCAGTACTTC.

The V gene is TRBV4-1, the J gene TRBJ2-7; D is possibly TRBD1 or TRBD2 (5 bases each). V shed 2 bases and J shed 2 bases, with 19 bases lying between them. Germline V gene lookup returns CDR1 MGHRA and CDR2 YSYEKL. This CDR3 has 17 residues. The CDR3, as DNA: TGCGCCAGCAGCCAAACCATCGGGACCCCGGACACCTACGAGCAGTACTTC. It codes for CASSQTIGTPDTYEQYF.

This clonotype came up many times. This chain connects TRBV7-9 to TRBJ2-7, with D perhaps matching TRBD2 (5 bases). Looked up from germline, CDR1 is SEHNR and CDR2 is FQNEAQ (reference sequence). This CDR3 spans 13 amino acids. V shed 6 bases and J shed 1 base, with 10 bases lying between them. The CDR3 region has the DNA TGTGCCAGCAGTACCGGGAAGTCCTACGAGCAGTACTTC. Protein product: CASSTGKSYEQYF.